Below, 6 T cell receptor beta chains from the same sample are listed, as sequenced in a study of T cell responses to AZD1222 COVID-19 vaccine. The protocol was immunoSEQ multiplex PCR, while the TCRdb copy is restricted to in-frame clones and leaves out a portion. The sample has some 160,000 clones, just under 95% seen once; the top ten hold about 1%. Specimen: peripheral blood, collected on day 0 of AZD1222 vaccination. Receptor source: an adult in good health.

The rearrangement joins TRBV12-3 or TRBV12-4 to TRBJ2-7; D possibly corresponds to TRBD1 (6 bases). The CDR3 contains 12 residues. Trimming removed 4 bases from V and 8 bases from J, with 12 bases in between. The CDR3 reads CASSSTGNKQYF. The CDR3 DNA reads TGTGCCAGCAGTTCAACAGGGAACAAGCAGTACTTC.

This chain's CDR3 is CASRGLYLNEKLFF. CDR3 nucleotides: TGTGCCAGCAGAGGACTATACCTCAATGAAAAACTGTTTTTT. The rearrangement uses TRBV6-5 and TRBJ1-4; D is ambiguous. Germline-derived CDR1 and CDR2 are MNHEY and SVGAGI. The CDR3 totals 14 residues. V was shortened by 6 bases and J by 5 bases, with 13 bases between the two germline ends.

V usage is TRBV6-5 and J usage is TRBJ2-1, with a tentative D call TRBD1 (8 bases). This CDR3 contains 15 residues. V was pared by 7 bases and J by 5 bases, with 18 bases between. CDR1 and CDR2 from the germline V gene are MNHEY and SVGAGI. The CDR3 DNA sequence: TGTGCCAGCACCGTACAGGGGGGGGGTAACAATGAGCAGTTCTTC. This gives the protein CASTVQGGGNNEQFF.

The J gene is TRBJ2-2, the V gene TRBV21-1; the table's D call of TRBD1 was not tested on the DNA. TRBV21-1 is assigned pseudogene status. The CDR3 length is 14 residues. The CDR3: CASSDRLNTGELFF. DNA of the CDR3: TGTGCCAGCAGCGACAGATTGAACACCGGGGAGCTGTTTTTT.

The chain is built from TRBV6-6 and TRBJ2-7, with D possibly being TRBD1 (6 bases). CDR1 MNHNY and CDR2 SVGAGI come from the germline V gene (reference sequence). This CDR3 region has 13 residues. Trimming cost V 5 bases and J 6 bases, with 14 bases left between them. CDR3 in amino acids: CASSRQVSGEQYF. In DNA form, the CDR3 reads TGTGCCAGCAGTCGACAGGTTTCCGGCGAGCAGTACTTC.

The chain combines TRBV4-1 with TRBJ1-6; D possibly corresponds to TRBD1 (6 bases). The V and J ends lost 1 base and 7 bases respectively, with 11 bases between them. Germline CDR1 reads MGHRA; CDR2 reads YSYEKL. This CDR3 has 15 residues. CDR3 amino acids: CASSQAGGNNSPLHF. The CDR3, as DNA: TGCGCCAGCAGCCAAGCGGGGGGCAACAATTCACCCCTCCACTTT.